This section outlines one T cell receptor beta chain sequence together with its context. The data are from a study of PD-1 blockade in classical Hodgkin lymphoma. TCRdb's table, derived via immunoSEQ multiplex PCR, lists solely in-frame clones and lacks some. The sample carries some 39,000 clones, about nine tenths recorded once. CDR3 size: 13 residues. CDR1 and CDR2 from the germline V gene are ENHRY and SYGVKD. Trimming cost V 6 bases and J 1 base, with 9 bases left between them. Following autologous stem cell transplantation, relapse occurred in every patient, and exposure to brentuximab vedotin varied.

V usage is TRBV10-3 and J usage is TRBJ2-5; D might be TRBD1 (6 bases). This TCR was recovered from a human donor with classical Hodgkin lymphoma. The sample consisted of peripheral blood mononuclear cells (PBMCs), taken at baseline. The CDR3 is CAISMTGQETQYF. CDR3 coding DNA: TGTGCCATCAGCATGACAGGCCAAGAGACCCAGTACTTC.